Listed below are T cell receptor beta chains from one sample, sequenced in a study of blood T cell repertoires in COVID-19. The repertoire was sequenced with immunoSEQ multiplex PCR; TCRdb's copy has only in-frame clones and lacks some. The repertoire holds approximately 69,000 clones, with around 80% as singletons. The specimen was peripheral blood. These receptors came from a woman older than 75 with acute or convalescent COVID-19. Both conserved end residues are part of each CDR3. Fields, in order: V gene, D gene, clone size, J gene, CDR3 protein, CDR3 DNA. D genes are given only for firm matches. Rows give clone size only sometimes, using once, few, many, or a class for an expanded clone.

>TRBV11-2|TRBD2|.|TRBJ2-5
CASSLGSGKTQYF
TGTGCCAGCAGCTTAGGGAGCGGGAAGACCCAGTACTTC
>TRBV6-2/TRBV6-3|.|many|TRBJ1-2
CASSYAVGGYTF
TGTGCCAGCAGTTACGCGGTTGGAGGCTACACCTTC
>TRBV9|.|once|TRBJ2-3
CASSVGVRPIYPSAESTDTQYF
TGTGCCAGCAGCGTAGGAGTCAGGCCGATATATCCTAGCGCGGAGAGCACAGATACGCAGTATTTT
>TRBV19|TRBD1|.|TRBJ1-2
CASSMDRAYNYGYTF
TGTGCCAGTAGTATGGACAGGGCGTATAACTATGGCTACACCTTC
>TRBV28|TRBD1|.|TRBJ1-2
CASSFTLGTGDGYTF
TGTGCCAGCAGTTTTACTCTCGGGACAGGGGACGGCTACACCTTC
>TRBV7-2|TRBD2|.|TRBJ2-5
CASSRVGLAGETQYF
TGTGCCAGCAGCCGTGTAGGGCTAGCGGGAGAGACCCAGTACTTC
>TRBV2|.|once|TRBJ2-7
CASRKDNAGEQYF
TGTGCCAGCAGGAAGGACAATGCCGGGGAGCAGTACTTC
>TRBV4-1|TRBD2|.|TRBJ2-3
CASRVAGGVDTQYF
TGCGCCAGCCGAGTAGCGGGAGGGGTAGATACGCAGTATTTT
>TRBV28|TRBD2|.|TRBJ2-7
CASSRGGSGSKQYF
TGTGCCAGCAGTCGAGGGGGTAGCGGGAGTAAGCAGTACTTC
>TRBV3-1/TRBV3-2|TRBD2|.|TRBJ2-1
CASSQDRVAGVGYNEQFF
TGTGCCAGCAGCCAAGATCGGGTAGCGGGAGTGGGGTACAATGAGCAGTTCTTC
>TRBV27|TRBD1|.|TRBJ2-7
CASSIGDRDEQYF
TGTGCCAGCAGTATAGGGGACAGGGACGAGCAGTACTTC
>TRBV10-2|.|.|TRBJ1-1
CASSDSGEAFF
TGCGCCAGCAGTGACTCCGGTGAAGCTTTCTTT
>TRBV7-9|TRBD1|.|TRBJ1-5
CASSLATGGNQPQHF
TGTGCCAGCAGCTTAGCGACAGGGGGCAATCAGCCCCAGCATTTT
>TRBV4-2|TRBD2|.|TRBJ2-1
CASRRGLAGGPYNEQFF
TGTGCCAGCAGACGAGGACTAGCGGGAGGGCCCTACAATGAGCAGTTCTTC
>TRBV7-2|.|.|TRBJ2-2
CASSLATGTRAGELFF
TGTGCCAGCAGCTTAGCGACGGGGACACGGGCCGGGGAGCTGTTTTTT
>TRBV5-4|.|few|TRBJ2-6
CASSQPGQRSGANVLTF
TGTGCCAGCAGCCAGCCGGGACAACGCTCTGGGGCCAACGTCCTGACTTTC
>TRBV6-5|.|.|TRBJ1-2
CASSRQDYGYTF
TGTGCCAGCAGTAGACAGGACTATGGCTACACCTTC
>TRBV12-3/TRBV12-4|TRBD1|.|TRBJ1-5
CASRTGMDQPQHF
TGTGCCAGCAGGACAGGGATGGATCAGCCCCAGCATTTT
>TRBV3-1/TRBV3-2|TRBD1|.|TRBJ1-4
CASSQSTGINEKLFF
TGTGCCAGCAGCCAATCGACAGGGATTAATGAAAAACTGTTTTTT
>TRBV3-1/TRBV3-2|TRBD2|.|TRBJ2-1
CASSQELAGGTRNEQFF
TGTGCCAGCAGCCAAGAGCTAGCGGGAGGGACCCGGAATGAGCAGTTCTTC
>TRBV10-3|TRBD1|few|TRBJ2-7
CAISDPVDRIHYEQYF
TGTGCCATCAGTGACCCCGTGGACAGGATCCACTACGAGCAGTACTTC
>TRBV15|.|.|TRBJ1-4
CATSRGYTGATNEKLFF
TGTGCCACCAGCAGGGGTTATACAGGCGCAACTAATGAAAAACTGTTTTTT
>TRBV2|TRBD1|few|TRBJ1-3
CASSLQGNSGNTIYF
TGTGCCAGCAGCTTACAGGGGAATTCTGGAAACACCATATATTTT
>TRBV14|TRBD1|.|TRBJ2-2
CASSRRTGWTGELFF
TGTGCCAGCAGCCGACGGACAGGGTGGACCGGGGAGCTGTTTTTT
>TRBV19|.|.|TRBJ1-2
CASTFVDSTNYGYTF
TGTGCCAGTACCTTTGTCGACAGTACTAACTATGGCTACACCTTC
>TRBV3-1/TRBV3-2|TRBD1|.|TRBJ1-3
CASSPTGWAIGNTIYF
TGTGCCAGCAGCCCGACAGGGTGGGCGATAGGAAACACCATATATTTT
>TRBV29-1|TRBD1|.|TRBJ1-2
CSVDGTADGYTF
TGCAGCGTTGACGGGACAGCGGATGGCTACACCTTC
>TRBV5-1|.|.|TRBJ2-7
CASSLGTGISHEQYF
TGCGCCAGCAGCTTGGGTACAGGCATTTCACACGAGCAGTACTTC
>TRBV6-5|TRBD2|.|TRBJ2-7
CASSPGLAGVYEQYF
TGTGCCAGCAGCCCGGGACTAGCGGGAGTGTACGAGCAGTACTTC
>TRBV21-1|.|once|TRBJ2-2
CASSKLIRSGGCNTGELFF
TGTGCCAGCAGCAAACTAATTCGGTCGGGAGGGTGTAACACCGGGGAGCTGTTTTTT
>TRBV27|.|.|TRBJ2-7
CASSPLGAYTYEQYF
TGTGCCAGCAGTCCCCTTGGGGCATACACCTACGAGCAGTACTTC
>TRBV10-3|.|.|TRBJ1-6
CAISEALLNSPLHF
TGTGCCATCAGTGAGGCCCTCCTAAATTCACCCCTCCACTTT
>TRBV19|.|.|TRBJ1-1
CASSPSSPGGTEAFF
TGTGCCAGTAGCCCCTCCTCTCCCGGCGGCACTGAAGCTTTCTTT
>TRBV10-3|TRBD2|.|TRBJ2-2
CAISELSGRASGELFF
TGTGCCATCAGTGAGTTGAGCGGGAGGGCCTCCGGGGAGCTGTTTTTT
>TRBV2|TRBD1|.|TRBJ2-7
CASSEGGTGGYEQYF
TGTGCCAGCAGTGAAGGGGGGACAGGGGGCTACGAGCAGTACTTC
>TRBV15|.|.|TRBJ2-7
CATSREIGSYEQYF
TGTGCCACCAGCAGGGAGATAGGTTCCTACGAGCAGTACTTC
>TRBV6-1|.|.|TRBJ1-5
CASSEAHRQTYNQPQHF
TGTGCCAGCAGTGAAGCCCATCGACAGACTTACAATCAGCCCCAGCATTTT
>TRBV19|TRBD1|.|TRBJ1-1
CASTKTGVNTEAFF
TGTGCCAGTACTAAGACAGGGGTGAACACTGAAGCTTTCTTT
>TRBV9|.|.|TRBJ2-1
CASSVERGLSGYEQFF
TGTGCCAGCAGCGTAGAGCGTGGACTTTCGGGTTATGAGCAGTTCTTC
>TRBV27|.|.|TRBJ2-7
CASSSPFRYEQYF
TGTGCCAGCAGTTCCCCTTTTCGCTACGAGCAGTACTTC
>TRBV13|TRBD1|.|TRBJ2-7
CASSFGTGGYHEQYF
TGTGCCAGCAGCTTCGGGACAGGGGGCTACCACGAGCAGTACTTC
>TRBV28|.|.|TRBJ2-1
CASGTGLSNEQFF
TGTGCCAGCGGGACGGGACTTAGCAATGAGCAGTTCTTC
>TRBV5-8|TRBD1|.|TRBJ1-5
CASSLGGQLINQPQHF
TGTGCCAGCAGCTTGGGGGGACAGCTCATCAATCAGCCCCAGCATTTT
>TRBV3-1/TRBV3-2|TRBD2|.|TRBJ2-7
CASSQTSGQPYEQYF
TGTGCCAGCAGCCAAACTAGCGGGCAACCCTACGAGCAGTACTTC
>TRBV2|TRBD1|.|TRBJ1-1
CASSEAQGAEAFF
TGTGCCAGCAGTGAAGCGCAGGGGGCTGAAGCTTTCTTT
>TRBV6-6|TRBD2|few|TRBJ2-3
CASSFHSGPTDTQYF
TGTGCCAGCAGTTTCCATAGCGGGCCCACAGATACGCAGTATTTT
>TRBV25-1|.|.|TRBJ1-4
CASSKFRGIQEKLFF
TGTGCCAGCAGTAAATTCAGGGGTATTCAAGAAAAACTGTTTTTT
>TRBV6-5|.|.|TRBJ2-1
CASSYHGEQFF
TGTGCCAGCAGTTATCATGGCGAGCAGTTCTTC
>TRBV5-4|.|few|TRBJ2-3
CASSVSEYPTDTQYF
TGTGCCAGCAGCGTGAGTGAATATCCCACAGATACGCAGTATTTT
>TRBV12-3/TRBV12-4|.|.|TRBJ2-1
CASSATPGVEQFF
TGTGCCAGCAGCGCGACTCCCGGTGTTGAGCAGTTCTTC
>TRBV5-4|TRBD1|.|TRBJ1-2
CASSLAGGYNYGYTF
TGTGCCAGCAGCTTGGCAGGGGGTTATAACTATGGCTACACCTTC
>TRBV19|TRBD1|.|TRBJ2-7
CASSDRAHEQYF
TGTGCCAGTAGTGACAGGGCCCACGAGCAGTACTTC
>TRBV7-6|TRBD1|.|TRBJ2-7
CASSLLPERAGGVEQYF
TGTGCCAGCAGCTTACTCCCTGAGAGGGCAGGGGGCGTCGAGCAGTACTTC
>TRBV12-3/TRBV12-4|.|.|TRBJ2-1
CASSLMNEQFF
TGTGCCAGCAGCCTAATGAATGAGCAGTTCTTC
>TRBV11-2|.|.|TRBJ2-5
CASSPLGGAQETQYF
TGTGCCAGCAGCCCTTTGGGGGGTGCACAAGAGACCCAGTACTTC
>TRBV24-1|TRBD2|.|TRBJ2-3
CATSDGGLVLTDTQYF
TGTGCCACCAGTGATGGGGGACTAGTATTGACAGATACGCAGTATTTT
>TRBV19|.|once|TRBJ2-3
CASSISSVGDTQYF
TGTGCCAGTAGTATTTCGTCAGTTGGAGATACGCAGTATTTT
>TRBV7-9|.|.|TRBJ1-1
CASSQDRNTEAFF
TGTGCCAGCAGCCAGGACAGGAACACTGAAGCTTTCTTT
>TRBV19|TRBD1|.|TRBJ1-5
CASKGQGSQPQHF
TGTGCCAGCAAGGGACAGGGTAGTCAGCCCCAGCATTTT
>TRBV14|.|.|TRBJ1-3
CASSQVTTGFGNTIYF
TGTGCCAGCAGCCAAGTCACGACGGGGTTTGGAAACACCATATATTTT